A single sample gave rise to the 16 T cell receptor beta chains below, sequenced in a study of regulatory T cells in long-lasting Graves disease. Construction of the TCR beta libraries employed iRepertoire HTBI primers in conjunction with Arm-PCR of CDR3 regions. Each CDR3 protein gets one entry after TCRdb re-called the multiplex PCR reads with MiXCR. Here the sample spans 700,000 or so distinct CDR3 sequences, about 30% being singletons. Time point reported: persistent/refractory GD, antithyroid drugs over 5 years with positive TRAb. PBMC-extracted RNA yielded the TCR library. The sample was peripheral blood mononuclear cells (PBMCs), taken when the disease was refractory, from a patient treated with antithyroid drugs. The receptors originated from a female donor with Graves disease.

This clonotype was recorded many times. V usage is TRBV28 and J usage is TRBJ2-5, with D perhaps matching TRBD1 (5 bases). Germline V CDR1 and CDR2: MDHEN, SYDVKM. The V gene lost 6 bases and the J gene lost 4 bases, with 12 bases spanning the gap. The CDR3 runs to 13 residues. The chain's CDR3 is CASRRQSPETQYF. CDR3 nucleotide sequence: TGTGCCAGCAGAAGACAGTCCCCAGAGACCCAGTACTTC.

The V gene is TRBV7-2, the J gene TRBJ1-2; 7 positions agree with TRBD1. Trimming cost V 5 bases and J 4 bases; bases outside gene matches: 10. CDR1 and CDR2 from the germline V gene are SGHTA and FQGNSA. CDR3 size: 15 residues. This CDR3 is CASSPIAGQFYGYTF. The DNA for the CDR3 is TGTGCCAGCAGCCCAATCGCGGGACAGTTCTATGGCTACACCTTC.

This clonotype has at least ten counts. The rearrangement uses TRBV2 and TRBJ1-2, with D possibly being TRBD1 (6 bases). Trimming stripped 7 bases from V and 5 bases from J, with 17 bases between. Germline V gene sequence: CDR1 SNHLY, CDR2 FYNNEI. This CDR3 contains 14 residues. CDR3 residues: CASNRDTETYGYTF. CDR3 in DNA: TGTGCCAGCAATCGGGACACCGAAACGTATGGCTACACCTTC.

V is TRBV7-9 and J is TRBJ2-7, with 10 bases aligning to TRBD1. CDR1 is SEHNR, CDR2 FQNEAQ, per germline (reference sequence). The V gene end was trimmed by 5 bases and the J gene end by 0 bases; junction bases not matched to a gene: 13. The CDR3 totals 18 residues. CDR3 nucleotide sequence: TGTGCCAGCAGCGAACGGGACAGGGGCAAGGGCCTCTCCTACGAGCAGTACTTC. It specifies CASSERDRGKGLSYEQYF.

V and J are TRBV28 and TRBJ1-6; no clear D. Germline CDR1 and CDR2: MDHEN and SYDVKM. The CDR3 length is 17 residues. V gave up 7 bases and J gave up 0 bases, with 16 bases separating them. The CDR3 nucleotides are TGTGCCAGCATCCCTCGACGCAGAAGCTCCTATAATTCACCCCTCCACTTT. Translated: CASIPRRRSSYNSPLHF. Complete variable domain (other parts from reference TRBV28 and TRBJ1-6): DVKVTQSSRYLVKRTGEKVFLECVQDMDHENMFWYRQDPGLGLRLIYFSYDVKMKEKGDIPEGYSVSREKKERFSLILESASTNQTSMYLCASIPRRRSSYNSPLHFGNGTRLTVT.

This clonotype was counted only a few times. This chain links TRBV6-1 with TRBJ1-5, with 7 bases fitting TRBD1. The CDR3 spans 17 residues. Germline values: CDR1 MNHNS, CDR2 SASEGT. V gave up 6 bases and J gave up 0 bases; unmatched junction bases: 11. CDR3 residues: CASRSNGQVYSNQPQHF. CDR3 coding DNA: TGTGCCAGCAGATCTAACGGACAGGTTTATAGCAATCAGCCCCAGCATTTT.

V usage is TRBV5-1 and J usage is TRBJ1-4, with TRBD1 as a possible D gene (6 bases). V was pared by 4 bases and J by 0 bases, with 13 bases between. CDR1 SGHRS and CDR2 YFSETQ come from the germline V gene. The CDR3 loop spans 16 amino acids. This chain's CDR3 is CASSLGGGATNEKLFF. CDR3 nucleotide sequence: TGCGCCAGCAGCCTGGGGGGCGGTGCAACTAATGAAAAACTGTTTTTT. Full variable domain (rest looked up from reference TRBV5-1 and TRBJ1-4): KAGVTQTPRYLIKTRGQQVTLSCSPISGHRSVSWYQQTPGQGLQFLFEYFSETQRNKGNFPGRFSGRQFSNSRSEMNVSTLELGDSALYLCASSLGGGATNEKLFFGSGTQLSVL.

This clonotype was seen only a few times. V and J are TRBV29-1 and TRBJ2-3, with 8 bases lining up with TRBD1. Looked up from germline, CDR1 is SQVTM and CDR2 is ANQGSEA. The junction had 9 bases not matched to a gene; V was cut back by 6 bases and J by 1 base. The CDR3 spans 15 residues. This CDR3 reads CSVDLDRARTDTQYF. CDR3 DNA sequence: TGCAGCGTAGACTTGGACAGGGCACGCACAGATACGCAGTATTTT.

This clonotype was counted a few times. Here the CDR3 DNA reads TGTGCCAGCAGCCAGGTTGGCGGGTATTCACCCCTCCACTTT. Its translation: CASSQVGGYSPLHF. This chain connects TRBV14 to TRBJ1-6, with D unclear. Germline V gene lookup returns CDR1 SGHDN and CDR2 FVKESK. Trimming stripped 3 bases from V and 8 bases from J, with 11 bases between. This CDR3 is 14 amino acids long.

There are a few counts of this clonotype. The chain links TRBV7-9 to TRBJ1-4; 9 nucleotides agree with TRBD1. Germline V lookup: CDR1 SEHNR, CDR2 FQNEAQ (reference sequence). Trimming removed 0 bases from V and 5 bases from J; junction bases left unmatched: 10. The CDR3 totals 18 residues. CDR3 DNA sequence: TGTGCCAGCAGCTTAGCAAATACAGGGGGCGCGCGGAATGAAAAACTGTTTTTT. Translated, it gives CASSLANTGGARNEKLFF.

This clonotype occurred many times. The chain joins TRBV7-3 to TRBJ1-2; D gene unclear. V dropped 6 bases and J dropped 4 bases, with 12 bases sitting between them. Looked up from germline, CDR1 is SGHTA and CDR2 is FQGTGA. This CDR3 is built from 13 residues. The CDR3 sequence is CASSPLGGYGYTF. The CDR3 bases are TGTGCCAGCAGTCCCTTGGGTGGCTATGGCTACACCTTC.

The chain links TRBV29-1 to TRBJ1-2; a weak D match, TRBD1 (5 bases). V shed 0 bases and J shed 5 bases, with 10 bases lying between them. The germline gives CDR1 SQVTM, CDR2 ANQGSEA. The CDR3 has 13 residues. The CDR3 protein is CSVEEQGDYGYTF. The CDR3 nucleotides are TGCAGCGTTGAAGAGCAGGGAGATTATGGCTACACCTTC.

The V call is TRBV27, the J call TRBJ1-1, with a tentative D call TRBD1 (5 bases). Germline CDR1 reads MNHEY; CDR2 reads SMNVEV (reference sequence). The CDR3 extends over 12 amino acids. The V end was cut by 6 bases, the J end by 5 bases, with 10 bases between. The CDR3 nucleotides are TGTGCCAGCAGATTCGGGGGGACTGAAGCTTTCTTT. Residues: CASRFGGTEAFF.

The chain joins TRBV29-1 to TRBJ1-3; D is uncertain. V dropped 6 bases and J dropped 3 bases, with 9 bases sitting between them. The CDR3 sequence is 12 residues long. Germline lookup yields CDR1 SQVTM and CDR2 ANQGSEA. The CDR3 coding sequence is TGCAGCGTGACACTCCGTGGAAACACCATATATTTT. This codes for CSVTLRGNTIYF.

This clonotype was recorded a few times. The chain combines TRBV3-1 with TRBJ1-2, with 7 bases fitting TRBD1. Germline V gene data show CDR1 as LGHDT and CDR2 as YNNKEL (reference sequence). V lost 5 bases and J lost 4; bases outside the gene matches: 4. The CDR3 spans 13 residues. CDR3 amino acids: CASSSGTAYGYTF. DNA of the CDR3: TGTGCCAGCAGCTCCGGGACAGCCTATGGCTACACCTTC.

This chain uses TRBV27 with TRBJ1-5; tentative D call: TRBD1 (5 bases). CDR3 length: 16 residues. Between the trimmed V and J ends, which lost 4 bases and 0 bases, there was a span of 13 bases. Germline CDR1 MNHEY, CDR2 SMNVEV (reference sequence). CDR3 region: CASSSSWGDSNQPQHF. Written as DNA, the CDR3 is TGTGCCAGCAGTTCATCCTGGGGCGATAGCAATCAGCCCCAGCATTTT.